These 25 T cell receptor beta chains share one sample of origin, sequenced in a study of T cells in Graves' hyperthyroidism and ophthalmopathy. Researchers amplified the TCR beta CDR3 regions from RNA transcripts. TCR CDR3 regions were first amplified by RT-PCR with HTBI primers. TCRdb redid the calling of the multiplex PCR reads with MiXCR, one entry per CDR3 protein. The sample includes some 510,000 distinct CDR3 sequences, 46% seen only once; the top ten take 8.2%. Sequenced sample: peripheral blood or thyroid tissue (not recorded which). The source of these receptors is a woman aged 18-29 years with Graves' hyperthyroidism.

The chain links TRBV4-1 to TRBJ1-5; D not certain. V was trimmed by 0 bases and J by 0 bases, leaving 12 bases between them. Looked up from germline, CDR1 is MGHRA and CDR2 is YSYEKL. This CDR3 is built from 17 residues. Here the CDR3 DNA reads TGCGCCAGCAGCCAAGATCCGGGGATTCATAGCAATCAGCCCCAGCATTTT. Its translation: CASSQDPGIHSNQPQHF.

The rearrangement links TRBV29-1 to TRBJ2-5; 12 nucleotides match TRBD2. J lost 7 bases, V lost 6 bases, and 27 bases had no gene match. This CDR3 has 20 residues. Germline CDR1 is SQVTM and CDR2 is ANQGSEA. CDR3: CSVEGKIRLAGVNRRVTQYF. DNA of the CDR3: TGCAGCGTCGAGGGAAAGATTCGACTAGCGGGAGTGAACCGAAGGGTGACCCAGTACTTC.

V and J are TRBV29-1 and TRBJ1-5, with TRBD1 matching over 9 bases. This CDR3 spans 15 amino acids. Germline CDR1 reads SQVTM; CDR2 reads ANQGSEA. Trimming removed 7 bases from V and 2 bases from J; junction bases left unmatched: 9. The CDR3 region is CSARQGGYGNQPQHF. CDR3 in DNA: TGCAGCGCTAGACAGGGGGGGTATGGCAATCAGCCCCAGCATTTT.

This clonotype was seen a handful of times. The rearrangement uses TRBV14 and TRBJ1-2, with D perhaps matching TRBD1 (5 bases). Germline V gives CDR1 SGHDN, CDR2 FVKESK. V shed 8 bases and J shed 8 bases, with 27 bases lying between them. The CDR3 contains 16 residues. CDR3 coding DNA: TGTGCCAGCTCACCATTTCGAGGGACCGCTTATTACGGCTACACCTTC. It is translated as CASSPFRGTAYYGYTF.

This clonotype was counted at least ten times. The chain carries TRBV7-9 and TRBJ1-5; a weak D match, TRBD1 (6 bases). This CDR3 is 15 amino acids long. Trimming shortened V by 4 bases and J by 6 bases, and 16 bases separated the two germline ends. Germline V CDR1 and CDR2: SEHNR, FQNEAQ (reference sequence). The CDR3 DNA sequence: TGTGCCAGCAGCTCCGGCCAGGGGTCCGCTCAGCCCCAGCATTTT. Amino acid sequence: CASSSGQGSAQPQHF.

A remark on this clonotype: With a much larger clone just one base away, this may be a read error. The CDR3 nucleotides are TGTGCCAGCAGCCGTGTCGCTGAAGCTTTCTTT. Translating gives CASSRVAEAFF. The chain combines TRBV9 with TRBJ1-1; D is unresolved. Looked up from germline, CDR1 is SGDLS and CDR2 is YYNGEE. This CDR3 has 11 amino acids. V was trimmed by 4 bases and J by 6 bases, leaving 7 bases between them.

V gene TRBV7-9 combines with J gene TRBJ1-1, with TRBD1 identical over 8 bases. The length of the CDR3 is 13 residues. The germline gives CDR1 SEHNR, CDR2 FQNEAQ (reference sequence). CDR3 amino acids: CASPGQANTEAFF. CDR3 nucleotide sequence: TGTGCTAGCCCGGGACAGGCCAACACTGAAGCTTTCTTT.

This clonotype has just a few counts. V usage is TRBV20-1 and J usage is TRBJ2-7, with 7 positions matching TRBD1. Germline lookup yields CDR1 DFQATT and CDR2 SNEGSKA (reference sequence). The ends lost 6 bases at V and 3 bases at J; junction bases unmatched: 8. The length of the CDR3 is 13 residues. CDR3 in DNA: TGCAGTGCCACGACAGGGAAGGGCTACGAGCAGTACTTC. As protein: CSATTGKGYEQYF.

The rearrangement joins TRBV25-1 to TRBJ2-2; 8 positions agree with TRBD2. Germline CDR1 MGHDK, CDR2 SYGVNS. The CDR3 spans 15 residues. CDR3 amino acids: CARDHGRANTGELFF. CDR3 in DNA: TGTGCTAGAGATCACGGGAGGGCCAACACCGGGGAGCTGTTTTTT.

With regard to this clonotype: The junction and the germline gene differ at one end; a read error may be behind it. The CDR3 here is CAISYSGGGQPQHF. In DNA form, the CDR3 reads TGTGCCATCAGTTACTCAGGGGGAGGTCAGCCCCAGCATTTT. This rearrangement joins TRBV6-5 to TRBJ1-5, with 7 bases aligning to TRBD1. The CDR3 runs 14 residues. In germline, CDR1 is MNHEY, CDR2 SVGAGI.

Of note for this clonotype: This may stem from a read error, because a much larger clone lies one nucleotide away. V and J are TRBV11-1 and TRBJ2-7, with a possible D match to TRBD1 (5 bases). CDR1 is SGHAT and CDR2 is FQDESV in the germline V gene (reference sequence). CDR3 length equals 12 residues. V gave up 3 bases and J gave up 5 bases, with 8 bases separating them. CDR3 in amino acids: CASSLVQDEQYF. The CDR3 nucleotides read TGTGCCAGCAGCTTGGTACAGGACGAGCAGTACTTC.

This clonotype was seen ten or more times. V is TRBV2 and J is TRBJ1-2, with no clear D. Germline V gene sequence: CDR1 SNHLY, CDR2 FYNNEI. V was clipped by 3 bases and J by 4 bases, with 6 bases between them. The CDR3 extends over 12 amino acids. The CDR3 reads CASSDDFYGYTF. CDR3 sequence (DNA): TGTGCCAGCAGTGACGATTTCTATGGCTACACCTTC.

This chain's CDR3 is CATSTWSTGANVLTF. CDR3 bases: TGTGCCACCAGCACGTGGAGCACCGGGGCCAACGTCCTGACTTTC. The chain has TRBV15 and TRBJ2-6; no clear D. The CDR3 totals 15 residues. Germline V lookup: CDR1 LNHNV, CDR2 YYDKDF (reference sequence). V shed 4 bases and J shed 4 bases, with 11 bases lying between them.

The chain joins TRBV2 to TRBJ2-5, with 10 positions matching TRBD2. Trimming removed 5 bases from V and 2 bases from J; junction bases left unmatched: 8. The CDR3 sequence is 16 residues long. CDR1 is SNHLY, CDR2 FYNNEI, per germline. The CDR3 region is CASSSLAGDFQETQYF. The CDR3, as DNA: TGTGCCAGCAGTTCTCTAGCGGGGGACTTTCAAGAGACCCAGTACTTC.

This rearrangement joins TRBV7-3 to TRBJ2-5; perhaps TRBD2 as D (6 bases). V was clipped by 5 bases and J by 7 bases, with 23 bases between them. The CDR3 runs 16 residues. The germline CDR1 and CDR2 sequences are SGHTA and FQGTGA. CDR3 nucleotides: TGTGCCAGCAGCCCAGATGGCGCTAGCGAGGCTGGGACCCAGTACTTC. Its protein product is CASSPDGASEAGTQYF.

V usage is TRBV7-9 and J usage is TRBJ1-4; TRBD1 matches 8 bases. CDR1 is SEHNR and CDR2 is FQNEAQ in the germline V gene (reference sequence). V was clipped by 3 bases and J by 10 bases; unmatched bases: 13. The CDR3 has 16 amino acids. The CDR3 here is CASSLGRQGPRGKLFF. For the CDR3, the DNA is TGTGCCAGCAGCTTGGGACGACAGGGGCCGAGGGGAAAACTGTTTTTT.

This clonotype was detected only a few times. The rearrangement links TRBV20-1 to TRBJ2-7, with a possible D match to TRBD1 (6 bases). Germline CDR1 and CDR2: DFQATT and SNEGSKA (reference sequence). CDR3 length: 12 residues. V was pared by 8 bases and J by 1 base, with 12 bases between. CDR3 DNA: TGCAGTCAGAGGGGGTCATCCTACGAGCAGTACTTC. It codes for CSQRGSSYEQYF.

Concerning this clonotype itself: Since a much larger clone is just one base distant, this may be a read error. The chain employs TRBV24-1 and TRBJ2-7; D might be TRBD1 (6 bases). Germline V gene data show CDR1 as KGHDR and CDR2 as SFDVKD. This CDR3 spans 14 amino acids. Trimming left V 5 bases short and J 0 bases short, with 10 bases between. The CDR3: CATSARDNSYEQYF. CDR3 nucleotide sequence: TGTGCCACCAGTGCCCGGGACAACTCCTACGAGCAGTACTTC.

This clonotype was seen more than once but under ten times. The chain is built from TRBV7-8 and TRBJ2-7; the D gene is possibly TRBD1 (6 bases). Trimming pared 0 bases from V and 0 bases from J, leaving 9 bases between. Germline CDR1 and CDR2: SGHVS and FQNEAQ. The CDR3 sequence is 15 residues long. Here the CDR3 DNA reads TGTGCCAGCAGCTTAGCCCGGGACAACTCCTACGAGCAGTACTTC. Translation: CASSLARDNSYEQYF.

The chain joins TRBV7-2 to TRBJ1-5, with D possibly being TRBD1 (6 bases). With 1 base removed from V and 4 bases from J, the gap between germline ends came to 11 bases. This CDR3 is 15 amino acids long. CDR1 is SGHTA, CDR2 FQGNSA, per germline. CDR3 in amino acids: CASSLGRDRNQPQHF. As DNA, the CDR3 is TGTGCCAGCAGCTTAGGTAGAGACAGGAATCAGCCCCAGCATTTT.

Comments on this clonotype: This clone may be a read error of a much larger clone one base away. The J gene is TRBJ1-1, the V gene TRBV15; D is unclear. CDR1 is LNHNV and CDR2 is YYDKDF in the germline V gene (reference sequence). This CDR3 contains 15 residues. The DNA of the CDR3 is TGTCCCACCAGCAGAGATGAGGGTGGCGACACTGAAGCTTTCTTT. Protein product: CPTSRDEGGDTEAFF.

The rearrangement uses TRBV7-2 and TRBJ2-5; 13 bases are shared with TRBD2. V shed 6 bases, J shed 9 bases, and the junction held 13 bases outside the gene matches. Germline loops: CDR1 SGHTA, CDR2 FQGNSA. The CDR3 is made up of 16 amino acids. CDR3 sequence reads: CASSNRLAGGWEAQYF. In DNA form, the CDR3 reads TGTGCCAGCAGTAACAGACTAGCGGGAGGATGGGAGGCCCAGTACTTC. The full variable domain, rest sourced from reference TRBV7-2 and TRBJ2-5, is GAGVSQSPSNKVTEKGKDVELRCDPISGHTALYWYRQSLGQGLEFLIYFQGNSAPDKSGLPSDRFSAERTGGSVSTLTIQRTQQEDSAVYLCASSNRLAGGWEAQYFGPGTRLLVL.

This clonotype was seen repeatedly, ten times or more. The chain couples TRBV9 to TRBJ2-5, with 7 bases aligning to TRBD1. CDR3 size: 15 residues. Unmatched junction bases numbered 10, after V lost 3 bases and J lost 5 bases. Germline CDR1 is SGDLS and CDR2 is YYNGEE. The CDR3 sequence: CASSAAGQDGETQYF. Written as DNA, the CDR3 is TGTGCCAGCAGCGCAGCCGGACAGGATGGTGAGACCCAGTACTTC.

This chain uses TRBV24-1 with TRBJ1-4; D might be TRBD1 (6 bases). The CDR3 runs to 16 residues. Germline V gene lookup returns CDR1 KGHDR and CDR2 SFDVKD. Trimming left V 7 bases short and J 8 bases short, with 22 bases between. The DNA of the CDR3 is TGTGCCACCAGAGGCCGGACAGCGGCCGGGGAGGAAAAACTGTTTTTT. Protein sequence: CATRGRTAAGEEKLFF.

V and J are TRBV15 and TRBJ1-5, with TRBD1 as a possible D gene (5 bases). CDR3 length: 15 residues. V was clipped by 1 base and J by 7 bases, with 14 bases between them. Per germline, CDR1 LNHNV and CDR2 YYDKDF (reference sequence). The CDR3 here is CATSRARQGGQPQHF. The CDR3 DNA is TGTGCCACCAGCAGAGCACGGCAGGGAGGGCAGCCCCAGCATTTT.